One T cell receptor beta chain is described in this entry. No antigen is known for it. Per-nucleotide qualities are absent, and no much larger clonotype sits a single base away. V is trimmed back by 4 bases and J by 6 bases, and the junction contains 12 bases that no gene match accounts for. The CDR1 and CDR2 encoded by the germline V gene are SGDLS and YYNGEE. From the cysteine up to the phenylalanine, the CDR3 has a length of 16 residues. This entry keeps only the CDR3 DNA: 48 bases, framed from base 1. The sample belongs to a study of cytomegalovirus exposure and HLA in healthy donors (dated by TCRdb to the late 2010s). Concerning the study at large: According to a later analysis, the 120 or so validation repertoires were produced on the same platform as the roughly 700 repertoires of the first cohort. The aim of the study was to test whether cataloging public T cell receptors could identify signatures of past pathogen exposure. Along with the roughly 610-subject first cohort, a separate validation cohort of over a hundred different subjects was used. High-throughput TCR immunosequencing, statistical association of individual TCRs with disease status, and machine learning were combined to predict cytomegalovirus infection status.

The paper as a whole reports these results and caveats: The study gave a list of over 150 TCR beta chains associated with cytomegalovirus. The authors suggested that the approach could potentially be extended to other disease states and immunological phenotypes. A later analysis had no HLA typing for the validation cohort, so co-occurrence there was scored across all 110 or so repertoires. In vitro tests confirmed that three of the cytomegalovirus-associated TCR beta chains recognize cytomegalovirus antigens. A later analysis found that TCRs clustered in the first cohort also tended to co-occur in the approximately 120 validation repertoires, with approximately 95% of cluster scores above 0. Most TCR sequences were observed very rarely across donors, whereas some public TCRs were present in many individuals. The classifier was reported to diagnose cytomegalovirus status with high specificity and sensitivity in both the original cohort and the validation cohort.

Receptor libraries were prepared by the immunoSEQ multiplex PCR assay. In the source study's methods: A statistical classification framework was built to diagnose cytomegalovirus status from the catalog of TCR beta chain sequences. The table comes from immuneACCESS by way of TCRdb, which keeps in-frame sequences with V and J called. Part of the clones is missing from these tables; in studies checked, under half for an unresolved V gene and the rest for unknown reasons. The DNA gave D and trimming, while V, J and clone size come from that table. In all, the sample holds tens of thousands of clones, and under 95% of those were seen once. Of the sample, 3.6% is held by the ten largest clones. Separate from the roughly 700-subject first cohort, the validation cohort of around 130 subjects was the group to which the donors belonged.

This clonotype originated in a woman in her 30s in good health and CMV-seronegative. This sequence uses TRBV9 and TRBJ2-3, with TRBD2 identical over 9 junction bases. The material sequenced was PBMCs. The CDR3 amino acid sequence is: CASSKRGSGSSDTQYF. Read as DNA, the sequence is TGTGCCAGCAGCAAAAGGGGTAGCGGGAGTTCGGATACGCAGTATTTT.